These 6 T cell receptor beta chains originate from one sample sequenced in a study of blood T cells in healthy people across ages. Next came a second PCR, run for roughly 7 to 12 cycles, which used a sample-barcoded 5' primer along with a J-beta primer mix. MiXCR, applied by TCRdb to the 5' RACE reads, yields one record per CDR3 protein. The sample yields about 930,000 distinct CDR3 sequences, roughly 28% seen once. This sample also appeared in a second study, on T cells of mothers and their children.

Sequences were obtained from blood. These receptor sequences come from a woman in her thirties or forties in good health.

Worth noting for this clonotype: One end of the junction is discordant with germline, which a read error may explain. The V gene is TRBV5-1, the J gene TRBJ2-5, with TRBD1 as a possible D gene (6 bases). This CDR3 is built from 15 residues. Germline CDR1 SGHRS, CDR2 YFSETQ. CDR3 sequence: CARSLQGTNQETQYF. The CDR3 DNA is TGCGCCCGCAGCTTGCAGGGGACCAACCAAGAGACCCAGTACTTC.

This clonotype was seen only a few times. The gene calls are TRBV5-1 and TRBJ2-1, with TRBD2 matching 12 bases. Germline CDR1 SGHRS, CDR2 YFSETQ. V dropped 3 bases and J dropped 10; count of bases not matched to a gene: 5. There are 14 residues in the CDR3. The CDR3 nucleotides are TGCGCCAGCAGCTCTCCCGGACTAGCGGGGGAGCAGTTCTTC. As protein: CASSSPGLAGEQFF. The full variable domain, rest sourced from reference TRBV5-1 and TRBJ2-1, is KAGVTQTPRYLIKTRGQQVTLSCSPISGHRSVSWYQQTPGQGLQFLFEYFSETQRNKGNFPGRFSGRQFSNSRSEMNVSTLELGDSALYLCASSSPGLAGEQFFGPGTRLTVL.

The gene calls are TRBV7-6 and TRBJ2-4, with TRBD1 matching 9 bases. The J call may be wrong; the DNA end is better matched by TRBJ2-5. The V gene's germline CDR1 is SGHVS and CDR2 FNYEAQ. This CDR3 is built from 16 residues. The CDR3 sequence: CASSWGYRGPKETQYF. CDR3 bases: TGTGCCAGCAGCTGGGGATACAGGGGGCCTAAAGAGACCCAGTACTTC.

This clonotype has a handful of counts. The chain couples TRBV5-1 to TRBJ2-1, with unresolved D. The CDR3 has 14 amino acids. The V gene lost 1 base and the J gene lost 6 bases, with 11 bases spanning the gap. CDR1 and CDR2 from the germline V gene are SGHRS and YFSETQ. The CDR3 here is CASSLRPGPNEQFF. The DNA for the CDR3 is TGCGCCAGCAGCTTGCGGCCGGGTCCCAATGAGCAGTTCTTC.

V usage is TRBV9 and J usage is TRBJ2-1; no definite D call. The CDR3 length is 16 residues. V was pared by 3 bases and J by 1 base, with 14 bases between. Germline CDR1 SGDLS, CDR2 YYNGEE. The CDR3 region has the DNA TGTGCCAGCAGCGCCGTAGTAGGCCATTCCTACAATGAGCAGTTCTTC. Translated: CASSAVVGHSYNEQFF.

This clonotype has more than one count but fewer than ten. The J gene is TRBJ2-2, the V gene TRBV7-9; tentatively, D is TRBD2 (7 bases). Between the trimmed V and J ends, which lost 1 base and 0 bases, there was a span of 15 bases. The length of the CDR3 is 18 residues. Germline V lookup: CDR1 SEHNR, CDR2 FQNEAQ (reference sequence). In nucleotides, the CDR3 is TGTGCCAGCAGCTTAGAGGGCAGGGGACTAACGAACACCGGGGAGCTGTTTTTT. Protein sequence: CASSLEGRGLTNTGELFF.